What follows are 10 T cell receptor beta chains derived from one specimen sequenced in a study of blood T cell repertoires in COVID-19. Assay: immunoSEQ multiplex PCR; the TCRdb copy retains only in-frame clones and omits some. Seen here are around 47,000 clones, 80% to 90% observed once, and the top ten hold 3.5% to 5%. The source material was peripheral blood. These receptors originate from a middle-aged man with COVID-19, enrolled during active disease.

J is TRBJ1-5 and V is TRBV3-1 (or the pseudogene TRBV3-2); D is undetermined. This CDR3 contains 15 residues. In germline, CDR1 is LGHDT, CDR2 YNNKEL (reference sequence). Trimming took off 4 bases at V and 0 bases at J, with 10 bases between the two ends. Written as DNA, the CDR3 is TGTGCCAGCAGCCCATCTGACACTAGCAATCAGCCCCAGCATTTT. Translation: CASSPSDTSNQPQHF.

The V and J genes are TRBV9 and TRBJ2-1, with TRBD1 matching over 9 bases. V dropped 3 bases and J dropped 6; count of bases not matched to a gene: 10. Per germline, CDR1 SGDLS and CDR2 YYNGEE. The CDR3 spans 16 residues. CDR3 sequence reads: CASSAPGQGLRNEQFF. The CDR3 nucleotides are TGTGCCAGCAGCGCGCCTGGACAGGGGTTACGCAATGAGCAGTTCTTC. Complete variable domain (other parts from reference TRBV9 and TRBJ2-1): DSGVTQTPKHLITATGQRVTLRCSPRSGDLSVYWYQQSLDQGLQFLIQYYNGEERAKGNILERFSAQQFPDLHSELNLSSLELGDSALYFCASSAPGQGLRNEQFFGPGTRLTVL.

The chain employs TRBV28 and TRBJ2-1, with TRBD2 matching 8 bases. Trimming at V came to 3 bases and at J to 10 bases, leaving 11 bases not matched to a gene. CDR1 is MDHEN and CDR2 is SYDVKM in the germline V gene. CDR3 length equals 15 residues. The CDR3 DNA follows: TGTGCCAGCAGTTTTCTTGGACTAGCTAAGGACGAGCAGTTCTTC. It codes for CASSFLGLAKDEQFF.

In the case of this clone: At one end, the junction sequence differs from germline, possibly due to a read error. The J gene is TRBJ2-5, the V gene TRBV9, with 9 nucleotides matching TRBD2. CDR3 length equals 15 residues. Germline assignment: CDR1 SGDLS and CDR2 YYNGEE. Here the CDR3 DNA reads TGTGCCAGCCGCGTAGAGGGGGCGGGGGGGGAGACCCAGTACTTC. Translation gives CASRVEGAGGETQYF.

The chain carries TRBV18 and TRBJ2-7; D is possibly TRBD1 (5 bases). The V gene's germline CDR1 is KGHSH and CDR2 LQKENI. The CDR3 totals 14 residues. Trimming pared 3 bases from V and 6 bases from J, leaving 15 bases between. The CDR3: CASSPQGKGSEQYF. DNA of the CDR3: TGTGCCAGCTCACCGCAGGGCAAGGGATCCGAGCAGTACTTC. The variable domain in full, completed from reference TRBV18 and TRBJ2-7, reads NAGVMQNPRHLVRRRGQEARLRCSPMKGHSHVYWYRQLPEEGLKFMVYLQKENIIDESGMPKERFSAEFPKEGPSILRIQQVVRGDSAAYFCASSPQGKGSEQYFGPGTRLTVT.

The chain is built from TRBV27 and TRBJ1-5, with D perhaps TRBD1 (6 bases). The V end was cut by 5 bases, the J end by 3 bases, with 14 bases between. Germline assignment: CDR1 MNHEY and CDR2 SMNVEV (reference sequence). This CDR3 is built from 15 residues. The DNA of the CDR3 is TGTGCCAGCAGTCCTCGGGGGGCCCCCAATCAGCCCCAGCATTTT. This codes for CASSPRGAPNQPQHF.

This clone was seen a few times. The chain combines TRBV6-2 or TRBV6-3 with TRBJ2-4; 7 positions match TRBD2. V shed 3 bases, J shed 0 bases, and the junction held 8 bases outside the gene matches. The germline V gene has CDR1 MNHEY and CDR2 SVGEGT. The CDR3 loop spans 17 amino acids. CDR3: CASSYGLAVLAKNIQYF. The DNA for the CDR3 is TGTGCCAGCAGTTATGGGCTAGCGGTCCTAGCCAAAAACATTCAGTACTTC.

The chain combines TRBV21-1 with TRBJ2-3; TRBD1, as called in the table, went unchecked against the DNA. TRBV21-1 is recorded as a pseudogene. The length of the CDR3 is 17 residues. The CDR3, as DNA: TGTGCCAGCAGCAAAGTCCCCGGGACAGGCAGCACAGATACGCAGTATTTT. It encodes CASSKVPGTGSTDTQYF.

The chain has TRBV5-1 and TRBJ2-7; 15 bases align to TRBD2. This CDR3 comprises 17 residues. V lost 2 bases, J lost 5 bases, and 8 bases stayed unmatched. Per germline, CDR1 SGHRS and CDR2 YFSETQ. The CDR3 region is CASSFGTSGGFTDEQYF. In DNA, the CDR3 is TGCGCCAGCAGCTTCGGGACTAGCGGGGGGTTCACCGACGAGCAGTACTTC.

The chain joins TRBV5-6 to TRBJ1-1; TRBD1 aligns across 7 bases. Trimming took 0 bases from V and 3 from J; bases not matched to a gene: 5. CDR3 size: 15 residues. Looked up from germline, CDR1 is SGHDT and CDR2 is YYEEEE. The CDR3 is CASSLVTGAYTEAFF. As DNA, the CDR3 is TGTGCCAGCAGCTTGGTTACAGGGGCCTACACTGAAGCTTTCTTT.